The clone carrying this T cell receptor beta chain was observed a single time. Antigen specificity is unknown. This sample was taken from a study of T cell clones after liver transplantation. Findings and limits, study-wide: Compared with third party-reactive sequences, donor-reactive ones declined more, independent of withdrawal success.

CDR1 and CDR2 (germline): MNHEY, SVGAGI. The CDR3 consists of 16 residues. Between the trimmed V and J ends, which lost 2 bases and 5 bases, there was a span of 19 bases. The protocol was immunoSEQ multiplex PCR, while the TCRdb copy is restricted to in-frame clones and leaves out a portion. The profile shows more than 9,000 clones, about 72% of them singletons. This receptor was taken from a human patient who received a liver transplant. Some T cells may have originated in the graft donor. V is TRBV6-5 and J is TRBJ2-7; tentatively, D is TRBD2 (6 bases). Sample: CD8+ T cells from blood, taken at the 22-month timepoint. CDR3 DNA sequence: TGTGCCAGCAGTTACACCTCGGGGCCGACTAGTGACGAGCAGTACTTC. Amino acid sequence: CASSYTSGPTSDEQYF.